This T cell receptor (beta chain) was identified in a study of patients and donors after allogeneic stem cell transplantation. TCRdb recomputed calls from the RT-PCR reads with MiXCR, one row per CDR3 protein. The sample consists of some 880,000 distinct CDR3 sequences, over 15% of them appearing once. The CDR3 totals 14 residues. The V and J ends lost 4 bases and 8 bases respectively, with 15 bases between them. Germline V gene sequence: CDR1 MGHRA, CDR2 YSYEKL. This clonotype occurred a few times. The TCR was taken from a human donor who was either an allogeneic HSCT recipient or a stem cell or donor lymphocyte infusion donor (not recorded which). It is not recorded whose cells these are; they may come from a transplant donor. V and J are TRBV4-1 and TRBJ2-1, with D tentatively TRBD2 (5 bases). The sequencing input was blood, either unsorted or a sorted T cell fraction (not recorded which). The CDR3 reads CASSPGMERDEQFF. CDR3 coding DNA: TGCGCCAGCAGCCCGGGGATGGAACGGGATGAGCAGTTCTTC.